Listed here are 26 T cell receptor beta chains from one sample, sequenced in a study of blood T cell repertoires in COVID-19. Only in-frame clones appear in the TCRdb table, and some are missing; sequencing was by immunoSEQ multiplex PCR. The data contain approximately 220,000 clones, roughly 80% of them seen just once; the ten biggest clones take up more than 9%. Input material: peripheral blood. Receptors originate from a woman aged 80 or older with acute or convalescent COVID-19.

CDR3 region: CAISVRDGNTEAFF. CDR3 DNA: TGTGCCATCAGTGTGCGGGACGGGAACACTGAAGCTTTCTTT. The chain links TRBV10-3 to TRBJ1-1; TRBD1 is a possible D gene (5 bases). Looked up from germline, CDR1 is ENHRY and CDR2 is SYGVKD. V lost 4 bases and J lost 1, with 10 bases in between. CDR3 size: 14 residues.

In this sample, this clone turned up once. J is TRBJ1-2 and V is TRBV4-2; no clear D gene. Germline assignment: CDR1 LGHNA and CDR2 YNFKEQ. Trimming took off 6 bases at V and 4 bases at J, with 18 bases between the two ends. The CDR3 loop spans 15 amino acids. In DNA, the CDR3 is TGTGCCAGCAGACTTGAGGAAGCAGGAGGCTATGGCTACACCTTC. Amino acids: CASRLEEAGGYGYTF.

The table lists this clone with a count of one. The CDR3 DNA reads TGTGCCAGCAGTGGAAACGGACAGGGTGGTGGTGAAAAACTGTTTTTT. Protein product: CASSGNGQGGGEKLFF. This rearrangement joins TRBV25-1 to TRBJ1-4, with 8 bases that match TRBD1. V shed 4 bases and J 7 bases; nucleotides not matched to a gene: 11. The V gene's germline CDR1 is MGHDK and CDR2 SYGVNS. This CDR3 has 16 amino acids.

CDR3 sequence: CASSSDRAGNEQYF. As DNA, the CDR3 is TGTGCCAGCTCATCGGACAGGGCGGGGAACGAGCAGTACTTC. The chain carries TRBV18 and TRBJ2-7; 8 nucleotides align to TRBD1. V trimming: 5 bases; J trimming: 5 bases; junction bases outside the gene matches: 8. The CDR3 is made up of 14 amino acids. Germline V lookup: CDR1 KGHSH, CDR2 LQKENI.

The chain recombines TRBV18 with TRBJ2-2; the match to TRBD2 covers 8 bases. CDR1 is KGHSH and CDR2 is LQKENI in the germline V gene. This CDR3 is 17 amino acids long. The V segment lost 5 bases and the J segment 3 bases; nucleotides outside the gene matches: 11. CDR3: CASSSLAGLVDTGELFF. The CDR3 nucleotides read TGTGCCAGCTCATCTTTGGCGGGACTAGTCGACACCGGGGAGCTGTTTTTT. Full variable domain (remainder filled in from reference TRBV18 and TRBJ2-2): NAGVMQNPRHLVRRRGQEARLRCSPMKGHSHVYWYRQLPEEGLKFMVYLQKENIIDESGMPKERFSAEFPKEGPSILRIQQVVRGDSAAYFCASSSLAGLVDTGELFFGEGSRLTVL.

CDR3: CASSVLAGSSYNEQFF. In nucleotides, the CDR3 is TGTGCCAGCAGCGTCCTAGCGGGGAGCTCCTACAATGAGCAGTTCTTC. V is TRBV7-3 and J is TRBJ2-1; 9 bases agree with TRBD2. CDR3 length equals 16 residues. CDR1 and CDR2 from the germline V gene are SGHTA and FQGTGA. The ends lost 5 bases at V and 0 bases at J; junction bases unmatched: 5. Based on the CDR3 plus reference TRBV7-3 and TRBJ2-1, the full variable domain is GAGVSQTPSNKVTEKGKYVELRCDPISGHTALYWYRQSLGQGPEFLIYFQGTGAADDSGLPNDRFFAVRPEGSVSTLKIQRTERGDSAVYLCASSVLAGSSYNEQFFGPGTRLTVL.

This clone has more than one count but fewer than ten. The J gene is TRBJ2-3, the V gene TRBV5-8; a weak D match, TRBD1 (6 bases). The germline CDR1 and CDR2 sequences are SGHTS and YDEGEE. The CDR3 is 14 amino acids. V shed 5 bases and J shed 0 bases, with 10 bases lying between them. In DNA form, the CDR3 reads TGTGCCAGCAGGCAGGGGTGGAGCACAGATACGCAGTATTTT. Amino acids: CASRQGWSTDTQYF.

J is TRBJ2-2 and V is TRBV7-3, with a tentative D call TRBD2 (6 bases). The CDR3 is 18 amino acids. The V gene lost 2 bases and the J gene lost 1 base, with 17 bases spanning the gap. Germline CDR1 reads SGHTA; CDR2 reads FQGTGA. The CDR3 DNA is TGTGCCAGCAGCTTAGTCGCCGGAGGGCCGGGGAACACCGGGGAGCTGTTTTTT. Its translation is CASSLVAGGPGNTGELFF. The complete variable domain, with remaining parts taken from reference TRBV7-3 and TRBJ2-2, reads GAGVSQTPSNKVTEKGKYVELRCDPISGHTALYWYRQSLGQGPEFLIYFQGTGAADDSGLPNDRFFAVRPEGSVSTLKIQRTERGDSAVYLCASSLVAGGPGNTGELFFGEGSRLTVL.

The V call is TRBV3-1 (or the pseudogene TRBV3-2), the J call TRBJ1-2; D is uncertain. Germline-derived CDR1 and CDR2 are LGHDT and YNNKEL (reference sequence). Trimming left V 0 bases short and J 4 bases short, with 15 bases between. This CDR3 region has 16 residues. CDR3 residues: CASSQDGGAVPYGYTF. CDR3 nucleotide sequence: TGTGCCAGCAGCCAAGATGGCGGCGCGGTCCCCTATGGCTACACCTTC.

In this sample, this clone turned up once. This chain connects TRBV29-1 to TRBJ1-2; D remains ambiguous. From germline, CDR1 is SQVTM and CDR2 ANQGSEA. Trimming left V 5 bases short and J 11 bases short, with 12 bases between. The CDR3 has 10 amino acids. CDR3 sequence: CSVMVGGYTF. CDR3 DNA sequence: TGCAGCGTTATGGTAGGAGGTTACACCTTC.

This chain uses TRBV6-2 or TRBV6-3 with TRBJ1-2; D gene uncertain. With 2 bases removed from V and 4 bases from J, the gap between germline ends came to 5 bases. Germline lookup yields CDR1 MNHEY and CDR2 SVGEGT. There are 12 residues in the CDR3. CDR3 loop: CASSYMSYGYTF. Here the CDR3 DNA reads TGTGCCAGCAGTTACATGAGCTATGGCTACACCTTC.

This chain joins TRBV3-1 (or the pseudogene TRBV3-2) and TRBJ2-1; the match to TRBD1 covers 9 bases. Germline CDR1 LGHDT, CDR2 YNNKEL (reference sequence). CDR3 length equals 17 residues. The trim removed 4 bases at V and 7 bases at J, leaving 14 bases unmatched. The CDR3 is CASSPQGVRGQGNEQFF. CDR3 bases: TGTGCCAGCAGCCCCCAGGGGGTAAGGGGACAGGGAAATGAGCAGTTCTTC.

This clone was seen once. The rearrangement joins TRBV7-2 to TRBJ1-2; D is possibly TRBD1 (6 bases). Per germline, CDR1 SGHTA and CDR2 FQGNSA. Trimming cost V 4 bases and J 3 bases, with 18 bases left between them. The CDR3 runs to 16 residues. The CDR3 region is CASSSPPGRGDYGYTF. The CDR3 nucleotides are TGTGCCAGCAGCTCCCCCCCCGGCAGGGGAGACTATGGCTACACCTTC. Variable domain in full (rest from reference TRBV7-2 and TRBJ1-2): GAGVSQSPSNKVTEKGKDVELRCDPISGHTALYWYRQSLGQGLEFLIYFQGNSAPDKSGLPSDRFSAERTGGSVSTLTIQRTQQEDSAVYLCASSSPPGRGDYGYTFGSGTRLTVV.

The genes are TRBV2 and TRBJ1-5; D is undetermined. V lost 4 bases and J lost 4, with 17 bases in between. The CDR3 has 16 residues. CDR1 and CDR2 from the germline V gene are SNHLY and FYNNEI. The CDR3 coding sequence is TGTGCCAGCAGTGGGGAGGACCCTTTTACGAATCAGCCCCAGCATTTT. Translating gives CASSGEDPFTNQPQHF.

The chain recombines TRBV6-2 or TRBV6-3 with TRBJ2-1; 12 bases agree with TRBD2. The CDR3 contains 16 residues. The ends lost 2 bases at V and 5 bases at J; junction bases unmatched: 4. From germline, CDR1 is MNHEY and CDR2 SVGEGT. CDR3 protein: CASSYPTSGGNNEQFF. As DNA, the CDR3 is TGTGCCAGCAGTTACCCGACTAGCGGGGGAAACAATGAGCAGTTCTTC.

V is TRBV5-4 and J is TRBJ1-2; 9 nucleotides agree with TRBD1. CDR3 length equals 14 residues. CDR1 and CDR2 from the germline V gene are SGHNT and YYREEE (reference sequence). J gave up 6 bases and V 2 bases, and 5 bases lay outside the gene matches. The CDR3 DNA reads TGTGCCAGCAGCTTAGACAGGGGGGCTCATGGCTACACCTTC. Its translation is CASSLDRGAHGYTF. The full variable domain, its missing parts supplied by reference TRBV5-4 and TRBJ1-2, is ETGVTQSPTHLIKTRGQQVTLRCSSQSGHNTVSWYQQALGQGPQFIFQYYREEENGRGNFPPRFSGLQFPNYSSELNVNALELDDSALYLCASSLDRGAHGYTFGSGTRLTVV.

This clone was seen once. The chain has TRBV18 and TRBJ1-3; 7 bases map to TRBD1. The germline CDR1 and CDR2 sequences are KGHSH and LQKENI. V dropped 3 bases and J dropped 0; count of bases not matched to a gene: 8. CDR3 length: 17 amino acids. The CDR3 bases are TGTGCCAGCTCACCTCAGGGGGTCGGGATCTCTGGAAACACCATATATTTT. Translating it yields CASSPQGVGISGNTIYF.

V usage is TRBV19 and J usage is TRBJ2-1; 7 bases are shared with TRBD2. The CDR3 is 14 amino acids. V lost 2 bases, J lost 6 bases, and 4 bases stayed unmatched. Germline CDR1 is LNHDA and CDR2 is SQIVND (reference sequence). CDR3 sequence (DNA): TGTGCCAGTAGTATAACTAGCGAAGGCAATGAGCAGTTCTTC. Protein sequence: CASSITSEGNEQFF. Filled out from reference TRBV19 and TRBJ2-1, the complete variable domain reads DGGITQSPKYLFRKEGQNVTLSCEQNLNHDAMYWYRQDPGQGLRLIYYSQIVNDFQKGDIAEGYSVSREKKESFPLTVTSAQKNPTAFYLCASSITSEGNEQFFGPGTRLTVL.

V is TRBV5-3 and J is TRBJ2-1; 11 bases map to TRBD2. TRBV5-3 is reported as an ORF; its role is uncertain. After removal of 4 bases from V and 0 bases from J, the junction contained 0 bases not matched to a gene. The CDR3 contains 15 residues. The CDR3 sequence: CARSTSGSSYNEQFF. DNA for the CDR3: TGTGCCAGAAGCACTAGCGGGAGCTCCTACAATGAGCAGTTCTTC.

This clone was detected once. V gene TRBV5-1 combines with J gene TRBJ1-2; D not certain. Looked up from germline, CDR1 is SGHRS and CDR2 is YFSETQ. V was pared by 4 bases and J by 8 bases, with 15 bases between. The CDR3 covers 13 residues. In DNA, the CDR3 is TGCGCCAGCAGCCCCGGTCCGACGGGAGGCTACACCTTC. As protein: CASSPGPTGGYTF. The whole variable domain, remainder taken from reference TRBV5-1 and TRBJ1-2, is KAGVTQTPRYLIKTRGQQVTLSCSPISGHRSVSWYQQTPGQGLQFLFEYFSETQRNKGNFPGRFSGRQFSNSRSEMNVSTLELGDSALYLCASSPGPTGGYTFGSGTRLTVV.

This clone was found once. This chain connects TRBV4-3 to TRBJ2-7; 8 nucleotides align to TRBD2. J gave up 0 bases and V 1 base, and 8 bases lay outside the gene matches. The CDR3 is 17 residues long. CDR1 is LGHNA and CDR2 is YSLEER in the germline V gene. DNA for the CDR3: TGCGCCAGCAGCCAAGTAGCAGCTAGCGGGCTCTCCTACGAGCAGTACTTC. This translates into CASSQVAASGLSYEQYF.

The V call is TRBV7-2, the J call TRBJ2-3; D unclear. The CDR3 is made up of 14 amino acids. Per the germline V gene, CDR1 is SGHTA and CDR2 is FQGNSA. Between the trimmed V and J ends, which lost 1 base and 2 bases, there was a span of 7 bases. The CDR3 bases are TGTGCCAGCAGCTTAGGTAGAGTCACAGATACGCAGTATTTT. This gives the protein CASSLGRVTDTQYF. Complete variable domain (other parts from reference TRBV7-2 and TRBJ2-3): GAGVSQSPSNKVTEKGKDVELRCDPISGHTALYWYRQSLGQGLEFLIYFQGNSAPDKSGLPSDRFSAERTGGSVSTLTIQRTQQEDSAVYLCASSLGRVTDTQYFGPGTRLTVL.

The chain has TRBV12-3 or TRBV12-4 and TRBJ1-2; TRBD1 is a possible D gene (6 bases). There are 13 residues in the CDR3. With 5 bases removed from V and 4 bases from J, the gap between germline ends came to 11 bases. CDR3 residues: CASSHGQPYGYTF. Here the CDR3 DNA reads TGTGCCAGCAGTCATGGACAGCCCTATGGCTACACCTTC.

The chain joins TRBV19 to TRBJ1-2; 7 bases agree with TRBD1. V dropped 7 bases and J dropped 5; count of bases not matched to a gene: 10. This CDR3 is 14 amino acids long. Germline CDR1 reads LNHDA; CDR2 reads SQIVND (reference sequence). DNA of the CDR3: TGTGCCAGTACCCTCGGGACAGCCGTTTATGGCTACACCTTC. Residues: CASTLGTAVYGYTF.

V gene TRBV23-1 combines with J gene TRBJ2-7, with 9 bases that match TRBD2. TRBV23-1 counts as an open reading frame of uncertain function. The trim removed 8 bases at V and 0 bases at J, leaving 5 bases unmatched. The CDR3 is 14 amino acids. CDR3 amino acids: CASCGGDRSYEQYF. The DNA for the CDR3 is TGCGCCAGCTGCGGGGGGGACCGCTCCTACGAGCAGTACTTC.

The V and J genes are TRBV11-2 and TRBJ1-5, with D perhaps matching TRBD1 (5 bases). Germline V gene lookup returns CDR1 SGHAT and CDR2 FQNNGV. This CDR3 comprises 14 residues. V lost 3 bases and J 2 bases, leaving 8 bases between the germline ends. The CDR3 reads CASSLVGGNQPQHF. The CDR3 coding sequence is TGTGCCAGCAGCTTGGTAGGGGGCAATCAGCCCCAGCATTTT. The full variable domain, in which reference TRBV11-2 and TRBJ1-5 provide the parts outside the CDR3, is EAGVAQSPRYKIIEKRQSVAFWCNPISGHATLYWYQQILGQGPKLLIQFQNNGVVDDSQLPKDRFSAERLKGVDSTLKIQPAKLEDSAVYLCASSLVGGNQPQHFGDGTRLSIL.